This entry is about one T cell receptor beta chain. Its antigen is not identified. This entry belongs to a study of PD-1 blockade in classical Hodgkin lymphoma. The protocol was immunoSEQ multiplex PCR, while the TCRdb copy is restricted to in-frame clones and leaves out a portion. The sample has about 38,000 clones, 77% seen once; the top ten hold about 9.1%. Study results and limitations: Patients were excluded if nivolumab began under 1 year after ASCT (the autologous transplant).

The time point here: cycle 4 day 1 (C4D1), after less than 7 weeks of nivolumab. Every patient experienced relapse after autologous stem cell transplantation, and brentuximab vedotin exposure varied. The V gene lost 1 base and the J gene lost 6 bases, with 6 bases spanning the gap. Germline V gene data show CDR1 as SGHVS and CDR2 as FQNEAQ. The CDR3 has 12 residues. This TCR was recovered from a human donor with classical Hodgkin lymphoma. V gene TRBV7-8 combines with J gene TRBJ1-2; D is possibly TRBD1 (5 bases). The material sequenced was peripheral blood mononuclear cells (PBMCs), taken before the fourth cycle of nivolumab. The CDR3 DNA reads TGTGCCAGCAGCTTAGGAGGGGATGGCTACACCTTC. Its protein is CASSLGGDGYTF.